What follows are 2 T cell receptor beta chains derived from one specimen sequenced in a study of T cells in localized non-small cell lung cancer. TCRdb keeps only in-frame clones here, not all; method: immunoSEQ multiplex PCR. The repertoire holds more than 800 clones, with about a fifth as singletons. Source: lung tumor tissue, taken before any cancer treatment. The receptor source for this set is a man aged 40-75 years with stage I squamous cell lung carcinoma.

This clone was picked up a small number of times. The V gene is TRBV6-8, the J gene TRBJ1-2, with unresolved D. The germline CDR1 and CDR2 sequences are MNHGY and SAAAGT. V lost 5 bases, J lost 1 base, and 14 bases lay in between. The CDR3 is made up of 15 amino acids. The DNA for the CDR3 is TGTGCCAGCAGTCCACTTGCTGGATTTAACTATGGCTACACCTTC. Translated, it gives CASSPLAGFNYGYTF.

The rearrangement joins TRBV25-1 to TRBJ2-5; TRBD2 matches 7 bases. Germline V lookup: CDR1 MGHDK, CDR2 SYGVNS. The CDR3 extends over 15 amino acids. J lost 1 base, V lost 1 base, and 3 bases had no gene match. This CDR3 reads CASSELGGSQETQYF. The CDR3 bases are TGTGCCAGCAGTGAATTGGGGGGGTCCCAAGAGACCCAGTACTTC.